What follows are 29 T cell receptor beta chains derived from one specimen sequenced in a study of post-analysis software for immune sequencing data. Included in the TCR beta cDNA libraries were unique molecular identifiers. TCRdb called the PCR reads again in MiXCR, with one record for every CDR3 protein. The table lists around 710,000 distinct CDR3 sequences, roughly 46% of them singletons. General study points: Patients had higher frequencies than controls of about 5 TRBV segments, including TRBV5-6, TRBV5-1 and TRBV20-1.

Antigens for these TCRs are unknown. Sequenced: blood. The receptors stem from a girl aged 5 to 17 with multiple sclerosis.

The rearrangement uses TRBV14 and TRBJ2-7, with D tentatively TRBD2 (5 bases). Germline V gene data show CDR1 as SGHDN and CDR2 as FVKESK. V was trimmed by 0 bases and J by 7 bases, leaving 19 bases between them. The CDR3 extends over 16 amino acids. CDR3 sequence reads: CASSQDGSGGYNEQYF. In DNA form, the CDR3 reads TGTGCCAGCAGCCAAGATGGGAGCGGAGGTTACAATGAGCAGTACTTC. The whole variable domain, filled in from reference TRBV14 and TRBJ2-7, reads EAGVTQFPSHSVIEKGQTVTLRCDPISGHDNLYWYRRVMGKEIKFLLHFVKESKQDESGMPNNRFLAERTGGTYSTLKVQPAELEDSGVYFCASSQDGSGGYNEQYFGPGTRLTVT.

As to this clonotype: Being one base from a much bigger clone, this may be a read error. The chain links TRBV10-3 to TRBJ2-3; TRBD2 is a possible D gene (6 bases). V lost 0 bases to trimming and J lost 4 bases, with 11 bases between them. From germline, CDR1 is ENHRY and CDR2 SYGVKD. This CDR3 contains 15 residues. This chain's CDR3 is CAISESGGNSDTQYF. The CDR3 region has the DNA TGTGCCATCAGTGAGTCGGGCGGGAACTCAGATACGCAGTATTTT.

The CDR3 here is CSARGQGWEQYF. The CDR3 DNA reads TGCAGTGCTAGAGGGCAGGGCTGGGAGCAGTACTTC. The chain is built from TRBV20-1 and TRBJ2-7; TRBD1 might be the D (5 bases). The germline V gene has CDR1 DFQATT and CDR2 SNEGSKA (reference sequence). The CDR3 extends over 12 amino acids. V was shortened by 1 base and J by 7 bases, with 11 bases between the two germline ends.

The chain joins TRBV4-1 to TRBJ2-1, with D perhaps TRBD1 (5 bases). This CDR3 has 18 amino acids. Germline lookup yields CDR1 MGHRA and CDR2 YSYEKL. Trimming cost V 4 bases and J 0 bases, with 19 bases left between them. The CDR3 spells CASSPLEQGIHSYNEQFF. As DNA, the CDR3 is TGCGCCAGCAGCCCCCTAGAGCAGGGAATCCACTCCTACAATGAGCAGTTCTTC.

V and J are TRBV4-3 and TRBJ1-5, with 10 nucleotides matching TRBD1. V lost 0 bases and J lost 7; bases outside the gene matches: 3. This CDR3 has 15 residues. Germline lookup yields CDR1 LGHNA and CDR2 YSLEER. CDR3 loop: CASSQDRTGGQPQHF. The CDR3 bases are TGCGCCAGCAGCCAAGATCGGACAGGGGGGCAGCCCCAGCATTTT.

The chain employs TRBV2 and TRBJ2-3, with 8 bases lining up with TRBD2. The ends lost 8 bases at V and 1 base at J; junction bases unmatched: 20. This CDR3 contains 19 residues. Germline V gives CDR1 SNHLY, CDR2 FYNNEI. DNA for the CDR3: TGTGCCAGCTGCAAGGGAGGACTAGCAGCACCTAGGGGCACAGATACGCAGTATTTT. Translating it yields CASCKGGLAAPRGTDTQYF. The full variable domain, its missing parts supplied by reference TRBV2 and TRBJ2-3, is EPEVTQTPSHQVTQMGQEVILRCVPISNHLYFYWYRQILGQKVEFLVSFYNNEISEKSEIFDDQFSVERPDGSNFTLKIRSTKLEDSAMYFCASCKGGLAAPRGTDTQYFGPGTRLTVL.

The chain joins TRBV5-1 to TRBJ2-1; 9 nucleotides agree with TRBD2. The ends lost 4 bases at V and 6 bases at J; junction bases unmatched: 11. There are 16 residues in the CDR3. Germline V gene lookup returns CDR1 SGHRS and CDR2 YFSETQ. CDR3 sequence (DNA): TGCGCCAGCAGCACGTCTATAGCGGGAGCCTGCAATGAGCAGTTCTTC. Amino acid sequence: CASSTSIAGACNEQFF. Full variable domain (rest looked up from reference TRBV5-1 and TRBJ2-1): KAGVTQTPRYLIKTRGQQVTLSCSPISGHRSVSWYQQTPGQGLQFLFEYFSETQRNKGNFPGRFSGRQFSNSRSEMNVSTLELGDSALYLCASSTSIAGACNEQFFGPGTRLTVL.

This rearrangement joins TRBV7-9 to TRBJ2-7, with TRBD1 matching over 9 bases. The CDR3 has 16 residues. Germline CDR1 is SEHNR and CDR2 is FQNEAQ (reference sequence). J was trimmed by 3 bases and V by 4 bases; bases with no gene match: 10. The CDR3 nucleotides read TGTGCCAGCAGCTCACGTCGGACAGGGGTTTTCTACGAGCAGTACTTC. The encoded protein is CASSSRRTGVFYEQYF.

This clonotype was observed a few times. This rearrangement joins TRBV12-3 or TRBV12-4 to TRBJ2-7; D is perhaps TRBD1 (7 bases). Deletions cut 5 bases from V and 3 bases from J, with 20 bases between. The CDR3 runs to 16 residues. This CDR3 is CASSLQGTYRGYEQYF. The CDR3 DNA is TGTGCCAGCAGTCTCCAAGGGACTTACAGGGGCTACGAGCAGTACTTC.

The chain combines TRBV30 with TRBJ2-4; D gene unclear. Matching the DNA end better, TRBJ2-7 makes the J call doubtful. The CDR3 has 8 amino acids. CDR1 is GTSNPN, CDR2 SVGIG, per germline (reference sequence). The CDR3 region has the DNA TGTGCCTTAGGCGAGCAGTACTTC. Translating it yields CALGEQYF.

The genes are TRBV4-3 and TRBJ2-3; unclear D gene. The CDR3 totals 17 residues. Trimming took 0 bases from V and 4 from J, leaving 17 bases between them. The germline CDR1 and CDR2 sequences are LGHNA and YSLEER. DNA for the CDR3: TGCGCCAGCAGCCAAGATATGGGGTTCAACCCGGCAGATACGCAGTATTTT. This sequence encodes CASSQDMGFNPADTQYF.

This clonotype showed up just once. The chain couples TRBV7-2 to TRBJ2-4; D is possibly TRBD1 (6 bases). This CDR3 is built from 12 residues. V dropped 3 bases and J dropped 13 bases, with 13 bases sitting between them. Germline CDR1 is SGHTA and CDR2 is FQGNSA. CDR3 in amino acids: CASSFQGIEQYF. The CDR3, as DNA: TGTGCCAGCAGCTTTCAGGGGATTGAGCAGTACTTC.

This clonotype appeared a few times. The rearrangement uses TRBV10-3 and TRBJ2-7, with D uncertain. The V end lost 8 bases, the J end lost 0 bases, and 11 bases lay between the germline ends. There are 13 residues in the CDR3. CDR1 is ENHRY, CDR2 SYGVKD, per germline. CDR3 sequence: CAIQLSGSYEQYF. The CDR3 DNA reads as TGTGCCATCCAACTCTCGGGCTCCTACGAGCAGTACTTC.

V and J are TRBV7-2 and TRBJ2-3; no clear D gene. Trimming removed 5 bases at V and 6 bases at J, with 12 bases between. The CDR3 consists of 13 residues. CDR1 and CDR2 (germline): SGHTA, FQGNSA. CDR3 sequence (DNA): TGTGCCAGCAGCAAAATAGTTGCGGATACGCAGTATTTT. Encoded protein: CASSKIVADTQYF.

The J gene is TRBJ2-1, the V gene TRBV7-2; TRBD1 is a possible D gene (6 bases). CDR3 length equals 13 residues. Germline assignment: CDR1 SGHTA and CDR2 FQGNSA. V was cut by 7 bases and J by 6 bases, with 13 bases left in between. CDR3 residues: CASNFQGRNEQFF. DNA for the CDR3: TGTGCCAGCAACTTTCAGGGGCGCAATGAGCAGTTCTTC.

This clonotype appeared a single time. The chain employs TRBV6-6 and TRBJ1-1; D is possibly TRBD1 (6 bases). V was cut by 5 bases and J by 1 base, with 17 bases left in between. Per the germline V gene, CDR1 is MNHNY and CDR2 is SVGAGI (reference sequence). The CDR3 spans 16 residues. The CDR3, as DNA: TGTGCCAGCAGTCTACCGCCAGGACAGACGAACACTGAAGCTTTCTTT. It specifies CASSLPPGQTNTEAFF.

The chain couples TRBV12-3 or TRBV12-4 to TRBJ2-1; 12 nucleotides align to TRBD2. The CDR3 spans 15 residues. Trimming removed 6 bases from V and 7 bases from J; junction bases left unmatched: 7. CDR3 amino acids: CASRPGTSGWNEQFF. The CDR3 DNA sequence: TGTGCCAGCAGACCAGGGACTAGCGGGTGGAATGAGCAGTTCTTC.

The table lists this clonotype with a few counts. The chain recombines TRBV5-1 with TRBJ2-7; 7 nucleotides align to TRBD2. The J call is doubtful: the DNA matches TRBJ2-5 better. In germline, CDR1 is SGHRS, CDR2 YFSETQ. The CDR3 sequence is 15 residues long. The CDR3 loop is CASSLVASGIETQYF. For the CDR3, the DNA is TGCGCCAGCAGCTTGGTGGCTAGCGGTATAGAGACCCAGTACTTC.

The V call is TRBV5-6, the J call TRBJ2-7, with 11 bases lining up with TRBD2. Germline CDR1 is SGHDT and CDR2 is YYEEEE. The CDR3 spans 15 residues. The V gene end was trimmed by 5 bases and the J gene end by 2 bases; junction bases not matched to a gene: 6. Written as DNA, the CDR3 is TGTGCCAGCAGAACCGGGACTAGCGGCACCTACGAGCAGTACTTC. It is translated as CASRTGTSGTYEQYF.

This clonotype was observed a single time. This chain joins TRBV12-3 or TRBV12-4 and TRBJ1-2; 7 bases agree with TRBD1. This CDR3 has 15 residues. V was pared by 3 bases and J by 6 bases, with 10 bases of the junction left unmatched. CDR3 bases: TGTGCCAGCAGTTTCTCTGACAGGGTGTTCAATGGCTACACCTTC. This sequence encodes CASSFSDRVFNGYTF.

In the case of this clonotype: Given a much more abundant clone one base away, this may be a read error. The CDR3 DNA follows: TGTGCCAGCAGCTTAGTTCAGGGTGGTTCACCCCTCCACTTT. This encodes CASSLVQGGSPLHF. This sequence joins TRBV7-9 and TRBJ1-6; a weak D match, TRBD1 (5 bases). There are 14 residues in the CDR3. The germline V gene encodes CDR1 SEHNR and CDR2 FQNEAQ (reference sequence). V lost 1 base and J 9 bases, leaving 10 bases between the germline ends.

The chain couples TRBV5-1 to TRBJ2-5; 10 nucleotides line up with TRBD2. CDR3 length: 16 residues. V gave up 4 bases and J gave up 2 bases; unmatched junction bases: 8. The V gene's germline CDR1 is SGHRS and CDR2 YFSETQ. The CDR3 nucleotides read TGCGCCAGCAGCCTGACGGGACTAGCGCATCAAGAGACCCAGTACTTC. Amino acids: CASSLTGLAHQETQYF.

The chain uses TRBV4-3 and TRBJ2-7, with 7 bases fitting TRBD2. Trimming at V came to 0 bases and at J to 1 base, leaving 9 bases not matched to a gene. Germline V gene sequence: CDR1 LGHNA, CDR2 YSLEER. The CDR3 consists of 17 residues. The CDR3 is CASSQEDACGGSYEQYF. The CDR3 coding sequence is TGCGCCAGCAGCCAAGAGGATGCCTGCGGGGGATCCTACGAGCAGTACTTC.

Remarks on this clonotype: Since a much larger clone is just one base distant, this may be a read error. This sequence joins TRBV28 and TRBJ2-7, with D uncertain. V lost 6 bases and J lost 5, with 5 bases in between. The CDR3 spans 10 residues. Germline V gives CDR1 MDHEN, CDR2 SYDVKM. In nucleotides, the CDR3 is TGTGCCAGCAGCGATGACGAGCAGTACTTC. This translates into CASSDDEQYF.

The sample holds a few counts of this clonotype. This chain links TRBV29-1 with TRBJ2-1; tentatively, D is TRBD2 (6 bases). The CDR3 totals 15 residues. Germline-derived CDR1 and CDR2 are SQVTM and ANQGSEA. V lost 8 bases and J 0 bases, leaving 17 bases between the germline ends. In nucleotides, the CDR3 is TGCAGCATAGAAATGAGGACTACCTCCTACAATGAGCAGTTCTTC. It translates to CSIEMRTTSYNEQFF.

The V and J genes are TRBV29-1 and TRBJ2-5, with 7 bases fitting TRBD1. This CDR3 has 13 residues. Germline V gives CDR1 SQVTM, CDR2 ANQGSEA. Trimming cost V 4 bases and J 1 base; bases outside gene matches: 3. The CDR3 region is CSVATGSQETQYF. The CDR3 DNA reads as TGCAGCGTTGCGACAGGGTCCCAAGAGACCCAGTACTTC.

The genes are TRBV12-3 or TRBV12-4 and TRBJ2-3; D is unclear. V lost 7 bases and J 4 bases, leaving 12 bases between the germline ends. This CDR3 is 13 amino acids long. The CDR3: CASTRVRADTQYF. As DNA, the CDR3 is TGTGCCAGCACCAGAGTGAGAGCAGATACGCAGTATTTT.

The rearrangement links TRBV7-9 to TRBJ2-1; 7 bases agree with TRBD2. The V segment lost 5 bases and the J segment 15 bases; nucleotides outside the gene matches: 13. The CDR3 has 13 amino acids. Germline V gives CDR1 SEHNR, CDR2 FQNEAQ (reference sequence). In DNA form, the CDR3 reads TGTGCCAGCAGCCCGCGTGGGGGGGAGGGACTGTTCTTC. This translates into CASSPRGGEGLFF.

This chain links TRBV28 with TRBJ2-1, with D possibly called TRBD1 or TRBD2 (5 bases each). Germline CDR1 MDHEN, CDR2 SYDVKM. Trimming removed 5 bases at V and 6 bases at J, with 14 bases between. This CDR3 has 14 residues. Here the CDR3 DNA reads TGTGCCAGCAGTCACCAGGGACCGGGCAATGAGCAGTTCTTC. It is translated as CASSHQGPGNEQFF.